Each of the 23 T cell receptor beta chains below was sequenced from the same sample in a study of T cell responses to AZD1222 COVID-19 vaccine. Sequencing was performed with immunoSEQ multiplex PCR; in TCRdb, only in-frame clones are kept and a portion is missing. This sample has 140,000 to 150,000 clones, with roughly 89% found just once. The sequences come from peripheral blood, collected 28 days after the second dose of the MenACWY control vaccine. All receptors derive from an adult who received the MenACWY meningococcal vaccine as a control.

V is TRBV19 and J is TRBJ2-5; 9 bases line up with TRBD2. The junction had 30 bases not matched to a gene; V was cut back by 5 bases and J by 5 bases. The CDR3 extends over 22 amino acids. CDR1 is LNHDA, CDR2 SQIVND, per germline (reference sequence). CDR3 DNA: TGTGCCAGTAGTTCCATTGCCTCCGGGACTGCGAGAGCGGGGGGAGTGCTGGAGACCCAGTACTTC. It codes for CASSSIASGTARAGGVLETQYF.

V and J are TRBV7-3 and TRBJ2-1, with unresolved D. CDR3 length: 14 amino acids. The germline gives CDR1 SGHTA, CDR2 FQGTGA. Trimming cost V 4 bases and J 3 bases, with 10 bases left between them. The CDR3 bases are TGTGCCAGCAGCTACGCGGTAGACTACAATGAGCAGTTCTTC. Its translation: CASSYAVDYNEQFF.

This chain connects TRBV18 to TRBJ2-5; 10 bases agree with TRBD2. V dropped 5 bases and J dropped 2; count of bases not matched to a gene: 14. In germline, CDR1 is KGHSH, CDR2 LQKENI. This CDR3 spans 18 amino acids. The CDR3 reads CASSNAIAGGTGQETQYF. CDR3 DNA sequence: TGTGCCAGCTCAAACGCTATAGCGGGAGGTACGGGACAAGAGACCCAGTACTTC.

The genes are TRBV19 and TRBJ2-6; D unclear. The CDR3 covers 16 residues. Trimming shortened V by 1 base and J by 0 bases, and 7 bases separated the two germline ends. The germline V gene has CDR1 LNHDA and CDR2 SQIVND (reference sequence). In DNA, the CDR3 is TGTGCCAGTAGTATAGTTCTGATCTCTGGGGCCAACGTCCTGACTTTC. It encodes CASSIVLISGANVLTF.

In this sample, this clone turned up once. The J gene is TRBJ1-6, the V gene TRBV14, with D possibly TRBD1 on 6 matching bases. The length of the CDR3 is 14 residues. The ends were cut back, 6 bases at V and 8 bases at J, with 14 bases in the middle. Per germline, CDR1 SGHDN and CDR2 FVKESK. DNA of the CDR3: TGTGCCAGCAGGGAACAGGGAGAGGATTCACCCCTCCACTTT. Translation gives CASREQGEDSPLHF.

The table lists this clone with a few counts. The chain recombines TRBV5-1 with TRBJ2-5, with D perhaps TRBD2 (5 bases). The CDR3 runs 14 residues. Between the trimmed V and J ends, which lost 2 bases and 5 bases, there was a span of 13 bases. CDR1 SGHRS and CDR2 YFSETQ come from the germline V gene. CDR3 bases: TGCGCCAGCAGCTTACACGAGAGGGCGGAGACCCAGTACTTC. It translates to CASSLHERAETQYF.

V usage is TRBV9 and J usage is TRBJ1-3; D remains ambiguous. Germline V gives CDR1 SGDLS, CDR2 YYNGEE. Trimming removed 6 bases at V and 0 bases at J, with 13 bases between. The CDR3 length is 15 residues. CDR3: CASNMDGSSGNTIYF. The CDR3 DNA reads TGTGCCAGCAACATGGACGGCAGCTCTGGAAACACCATATATTTT.

V usage is TRBV5-4 and J usage is TRBJ1-2; tentative D call: TRBD1 (5 bases). This CDR3 contains 14 residues. Germline V lookup: CDR1 SGHNT, CDR2 YYREEE (reference sequence). Deletions cut 5 bases from V and 4 bases from J, with 15 bases between. The CDR3 spells CASSPLDSVYGYTF. The CDR3 DNA follows: TGTGCCAGCAGTCCACTTGACAGTGTCTATGGCTACACCTTC. The full variable domain, rest sourced from reference TRBV5-4 and TRBJ1-2, is ETGVTQSPTHLIKTRGQQVTLRCSSQSGHNTVSWYQQALGQGPQFIFQYYREEENGRGNFPPRFSGLQFPNYSSELNVNALELDDSALYLCASSPLDSVYGYTFGSGTRLTVV.

This chain uses TRBV6-4 with TRBJ2-1, with 13 positions matching TRBD2. The V gene end was trimmed by 2 bases and the J gene end by 7 bases; junction bases not matched to a gene: 5. The germline gives CDR1 MRHNA, CDR2 SNTAGT. The CDR3 spans 16 residues. CDR3 sequence (DNA): TGTGCCAGCAGTGACCAGGGGGGACTAGCGGGGAATGAGCAGTTCTTC. It translates to CASSDQGGLAGNEQFF.

The gene calls are TRBV25-1 and TRBJ1-2, with a weak D call TRBD1 (5 bases). Germline-derived CDR1 and CDR2 are MGHDK and SYGVNS. The CDR3 is 13 residues long. V lost 6 bases to trimming and J lost 4 bases, with 12 bases between them. CDR3 sequence reads: CASREDSFYGYTF. Here the CDR3 DNA reads TGTGCCAGCAGGGAAGACAGCTTCTATGGCTACACCTTC.

DNA of the CDR3: TGTGCCAGCACCCCAGGGACAGGCCGTCACTATGGCTACACCTTC. This codes for CASTPGTGRHYGYTF. V gene TRBV6-5 combines with J gene TRBJ1-2; 8 bases line up with TRBD1. V lost 7 bases and J lost 3; bases outside the gene matches: 10. The length of the CDR3 is 15 residues. Germline loops: CDR1 MNHEY, CDR2 SVGAGI.

This chain links TRBV19 with TRBJ1-1; unclear D gene. Germline V gene data show CDR1 as LNHDA and CDR2 as SQIVND (reference sequence). This CDR3 is built from 13 residues. Trimming left V 7 bases short and J 2 bases short, with 11 bases between. CDR3 coding DNA: TGTGCCAGTAAACCCGTGGCAAACACTGAAGCTTTCTTT. The encoded protein is CASKPVANTEAFF.

The gene calls are TRBV6-5 and TRBJ1-4; 7 bases match TRBD1. The V gene's germline CDR1 is MNHEY and CDR2 SVGAGI. The junction had 9 bases not matched to a gene; V was cut back by 6 bases and J by 5 bases. The CDR3 loop spans 15 amino acids. The CDR3 bases are TGTGCCAGCAGGGATCCGGGACAGAAAAATGAAAAACTGTTTTTT. This sequence encodes CASRDPGQKNEKLFF.

The rearrangement joins TRBV7-8 to TRBJ2-1; D uncertain. CDR3 size: 16 residues. The ends were cut back, 2 bases at V and 0 bases at J, with 11 bases in the middle. CDR1 and CDR2 (germline): SGHVS, FQNEAQ. In nucleotides, the CDR3 is TGTGCCAGCAGCTTAAGATCGGATAGCTCCTACAATGAGCAGTTCTTC. It encodes CASSLRSDSSYNEQFF.

This sequence joins TRBV7-3 and TRBJ2-1; 12 bases are a match to TRBD2. The V gene end was trimmed by 4 bases and the J gene end by 7 bases; junction bases not matched to a gene: 5. CDR1 is SGHTA and CDR2 is FQGTGA in the germline V gene. This CDR3 has 15 amino acids. The DNA of the CDR3 is TGTGCCAGCAGCTCAAGGACTAGCGGGGCAAATGAGCAGTTCTTC. It translates to CASSSRTSGANEQFF.

V gene TRBV11-2 combines with J gene TRBJ2-3, with 10 bases aligning to TRBD2. Germline V gene sequence: CDR1 SGHAT, CDR2 FQNNGV. This CDR3 comprises 17 residues. Trimming removed 2 bases from V and 2 bases from J; junction bases left unmatched: 7. CDR3 in amino acids: CASSLWSAGGNTDTQYF. CDR3 coding DNA: TGTGCCAGCAGCTTATGGTCAGCGGGAGGGAACACAGATACGCAGTATTTT.

This chain uses TRBV6-6 with TRBJ2-2; 9 positions agree with TRBD2. Germline-derived CDR1 and CDR2 are MNHNY and SVGAGI (reference sequence). The CDR3 runs to 17 residues. V was clipped by 5 bases and J by 0 bases; unmatched bases: 7. Here the CDR3 reads CASSPGAGGANTGELFF. The CDR3 region has the DNA TGTGCCAGCAGTCCCGGAGCGGGGGGAGCGAACACCGGGGAGCTGTTTTTT.

This chain links TRBV9 with TRBJ1-2; possible D gene TRBD1, 5 bases. This CDR3 region has 14 residues. Trimming left V 0 bases short and J 4 bases short, with 10 bases between. Germline CDR1 SGDLS, CDR2 YYNGEE. Written as DNA, the CDR3 is TGTGCCAGCAGCGTAGACCAGGGTTCCTATGGCTACACCTTC. It yields the protein CASSVDQGSYGYTF.

This clone was seen just once. The V and J genes are TRBV4-3 and TRBJ2-3, with D possibly matching TRBD2 (5 bases). The V gene's germline CDR1 is LGHNA and CDR2 YSLEER. V was trimmed by 4 bases and J by 7 bases, leaving 21 bases between them. The CDR3 contains 16 residues. In nucleotides, the CDR3 is TGCGCCAGCAGCCCAAACAACTTCGGGCTAGCCCATACGCAGTATTTT. It encodes CASSPNNFGLAHTQYF.

The table lists this clone with a count of one. The rearrangement joins TRBV28 to TRBJ2-5; D might be TRBD1 or TRBD2, each matching 5 bases. V lost 0 bases and J 6 bases, leaving 14 bases between the germline ends. Per germline, CDR1 MDHEN and CDR2 SYDVKM. This CDR3 region has 15 residues. CDR3 protein: CASSLWQGDEQTQYF. The CDR3 region has the DNA TGTGCCAGCAGTTTATGGCAGGGAGATGAGCAGACCCAGTACTTC.

The rearrangement joins TRBV6-2 or TRBV6-3 to TRBJ1-5, with D perhaps matching TRBD1 (6 bases). Germline CDR1 and CDR2: MNHEY and SVGEGT. The ends were cut back, 6 bases at V and 3 bases at J, with 15 bases in the middle. The length of the CDR3 is 15 residues. CDR3 amino acids: CASSEGGGLNQPQHF. The CDR3 coding sequence is TGTGCCAGCAGCGAAGGCGGGGGGCTCAATCAGCCCCAGCATTTT.

The rearrangement links TRBV19 to TRBJ2-1, with TRBD2 matching 7 bases. The CDR3 extends over 15 amino acids. V dropped 4 bases and J dropped 5; count of bases not matched to a gene: 8. CDR1 is LNHDA and CDR2 is SQIVND in the germline V gene (reference sequence). CDR3 residues: CASSSSSGGNNEQFF. CDR3 bases: TGTGCCAGTAGTAGCAGCTCGGGGGGAAACAATGAGCAGTTCTTC.

The J gene is TRBJ2-7, the V gene TRBV4-3; the match to TRBD1 covers 10 bases. The CDR3 extends over 15 amino acids. In germline, CDR1 is LGHNA, CDR2 YSLEER. Germline trimming cut 4 bases from V and 3 bases from J; bases unmatched to any gene: 6. CDR3 nucleotides: TGCGCCAGCAGCCCGGACAGGGGGAAGGGCTACGAGCAGTACTTC. Translating gives CASSPDRGKGYEQYF.